These 24 T cell receptor beta chains originate from one sample sequenced in a study of OX40 agonist ivuxolimab in advanced cancers. The table came from immunoSEQ multiplex PCR; TCRdb's copy has only in-frame clones and leaves some out. The sample lists roughly 48,000 clones, approximately 83% occurring once. Sample: CD4+ or CD8+ T cells sorted from blood, taken in a trial of the OX40 agonist ivuxolimab. The receptors were sampled from an adult with an advanced solid tumor such as melanoma, head and neck, liver or kidney cancer.

DNA of the CDR3: TGCGCCAGCAGCCAAGATAATCGGGGGGGCACAGATACGCAGTATTTT. Translating it yields CASSQDNRGGTDTQYF. The rearrangement links TRBV4-1 to TRBJ2-3; 7 bases line up with TRBD2. Per the germline V gene, CDR1 is MGHRA and CDR2 is YSYEKL. The CDR3 has 16 amino acids. V gave up 0 bases and J gave up 1 base; unmatched junction bases: 4.

This clone was seen a single time. The chain uses TRBV4-1 and TRBJ1-1, with 9 nucleotides matching TRBD1. V dropped 5 bases and J dropped 5; count of bases not matched to a gene: 12. This CDR3 comprises 16 residues. In germline, CDR1 is MGHRA, CDR2 YSYEKL. The CDR3 DNA reads as TGCGCCAGCAGCGAGTACCGGGACAGGGTCGGGACTGAAGCTTTCTTT. Translated: CASSEYRDRVGTEAFF.

The gene calls are TRBV7-8 and TRBJ2-3; weak D call: TRBD1 (5 bases). Germline CDR1 and CDR2: SGHVS and FQNEAQ. V was clipped by 7 bases and J by 1 base, with 15 bases between them. The length of the CDR3 is 15 residues. The DNA for the CDR3 is TGTGCCAGCACAACACCGTGGGGCCGCACAGATACGCAGTATTTT. Protein sequence: CASTTPWGRTDTQYF.

The chain is built from TRBV5-1 and TRBJ1-6; D ambiguous. The CDR3 covers 14 residues. Germline CDR1 is SGHRS and CDR2 is YFSETQ. V was shortened by 4 bases and J by 9 bases, with 14 bases between the two germline ends. The CDR3 DNA follows: TGCGCCAGCAGCGCCGAAATTACCCCTTCACCCCTCCACTTT. This sequence encodes CASSAEITPSPLHF.

The gene calls are TRBV11-2 and TRBJ2-1; D possibly uses TRBD1 or TRBD2 (5 bases each). Germline V lookup: CDR1 SGHAT, CDR2 FQNNGV. V lost 0 bases and J lost 11, with 11 bases in between. CDR3 size: 13 residues. In nucleotides, the CDR3 is TGTGCCAGCAGCTTAGATTGGGGGACCAAGCAGTTCTTC. Translated: CASSLDWGTKQFF. The whole variable domain, remainder taken from reference TRBV11-2 and TRBJ2-1, is EAGVAQSPRYKIIEKRQSVAFWCNPISGHATLYWYQQILGQGPKLLIQFQNNGVVDDSQLPKDRFSAERLKGVDSTLKIQPAKLEDSAVYLCASSLDWGTKQFFGPGTRLTVL.

In its sample, this clone was seen a few times. The chain uses TRBV7-8 and TRBJ1-1; unclear D gene. Trimming shortened V by 2 bases and J by 8 bases, and 9 bases separated the two germline ends. Germline V gene sequence: CDR1 SGHVS, CDR2 FQNEAQ. The CDR3 has 12 residues. This chain's CDR3 is CASSLYREEAFF. The CDR3 DNA reads TGTGCCAGCAGCTTATATAGGGAGGAAGCTTTCTTT.

This chain connects TRBV5-1 to TRBJ2-6; D gene unclear. This CDR3 is built from 15 residues. Germline lookup yields CDR1 SGHRS and CDR2 YFSETQ. With 0 bases removed from V and 0 bases from J, the gap between germline ends came to 4 bases. The CDR3 is CASSLDISGANVLTF. The CDR3 DNA is TGCGCCAGCAGCTTGGATATCTCTGGGGCCAACGTCCTGACTTTC.

Here the CDR3 reads CASSPGTPLHEQYF. As DNA, the CDR3 is TGTGCCAGCAGCCCAGGGACTCCCCTGCACGAGCAGTACTTC. The chain joins TRBV9 to TRBJ2-7, with D tentatively TRBD2 (6 bases). The CDR3 extends over 14 amino acids. Between the trimmed V and J ends, which lost 4 bases and 5 bases, there was a span of 16 bases. The germline V gene encodes CDR1 SGDLS and CDR2 YYNGEE.

The table lists this clone with a count of one. The J gene is TRBJ2-5, the V gene TRBV19; 11 bases are a match to TRBD2. This CDR3 spans 16 amino acids. Trimming removed 7 bases from V and 2 bases from J; junction bases left unmatched: 9. Germline CDR1 LNHDA, CDR2 SQIVND (reference sequence). The CDR3 coding sequence is TGTGCCAGTATCCCGACTAGCGGGGCCACACAAGAGACCCAGTACTTC. This codes for CASIPTSGATQETQYF. Based on the CDR3 plus reference TRBV19 and TRBJ2-5, the full variable domain is DGGITQSPKYLFRKEGQNVTLSCEQNLNHDAMYWYRQDPGQGLRLIYYSQIVNDFQKGDIAEGYSVSREKKESFPLTVTSAQKNPTAFYLCASIPTSGATQETQYFGPGTRLLVL.

J is TRBJ1-3 and V is TRBV7-9; no definite D call. Germline values: CDR1 SEHNR, CDR2 FQNEAQ (reference sequence). The V end lost 1 base, the J end lost 4 bases, and 11 bases lay between the germline ends. This CDR3 region has 15 residues. As DNA, the CDR3 is TGTGCCAGCAGCTTAGGTGACGAGTCCGGAAACACCATATATTTT. Protein: CASSLGDESGNTIYF.

The chain links TRBV29-1 to TRBJ1-2, with D uncertain. The CDR3 runs 11 residues. The V and J ends lost 7 bases and 5 bases respectively, with 11 bases between them. Germline CDR1 and CDR2: SQVTM and ANQGSEA. The CDR3 bases are TGCAGCGCGGGAGATTTGTATGGCTACACCTTC. Translating gives CSAGDLYGYTF.

The rearrangement uses TRBV7-8 and TRBJ1-1, with TRBD1 matching 7 bases. The CDR3 is 15 residues long. Trimming cost V 2 bases and J 3 bases; bases outside gene matches: 6. Germline V lookup: CDR1 SGHVS, CDR2 FQNEAQ. CDR3 DNA sequence: TGTGCCAGCAGCTTATCCCCGGGACAGCACACTGAAGCTTTCTTT. Its protein is CASSLSPGQHTEAFF.

The chain combines TRBV27 with TRBJ1-1, with 9 bases identical to TRBD1. Germline CDR1 reads MNHEY; CDR2 reads SMNVEV (reference sequence). The junction had 7 bases not matched to a gene; V was cut back by 4 bases and J by 10 bases. The CDR3 has 13 amino acids. The CDR3 protein is CASSWGQGGPAFF. The DNA of the CDR3 is TGTGCCAGCAGTTGGGGACAGGGTGGACCAGCTTTCTTT.

The CDR3 DNA reads TGTGCCAGCAGCTTAGTGCGGGTAAGCACTGAAGCTTTCTTT. It encodes CASSLVRVSTEAFF. This sequence joins TRBV7-9 and TRBJ1-1, with D unresolved. The CDR3 runs to 14 residues. Trimming took off 1 base at V and 4 bases at J, with 10 bases between the two ends. Germline values: CDR1 SEHNR, CDR2 FQNEAQ (reference sequence). Based on the CDR3 plus reference TRBV7-9 and TRBJ1-1, the full variable domain is DTGVSQNPRHKITKRGQNVTFRCDPISEHNRLYWYRQTLGQGPEFLTYFQNEAQLEKSRLLSDRFSAERPKGSFSTLEIQRTEQGDSAMYLCASSLVRVSTEAFFGQGTRLTVV.

J is TRBJ1-2 and V is TRBV7-9, with unresolved D. Deletions cut 2 bases from V and 7 bases from J, with 11 bases between. Germline lookup yields CDR1 SEHNR and CDR2 FQNEAQ (reference sequence). CDR3 length: 13 residues. The CDR3 loop reads CASSLTGVVGYTF. CDR3 in DNA: TGTGCCAGCAGCTTAACTGGGGTTGTTGGCTACACCTTC.

The chain employs TRBV11-2 and TRBJ2-7, with TRBD2 matching over 9 bases. V shed 3 bases and J 0 bases; nucleotides not matched to a gene: 0. The CDR3 length is 14 residues. Germline CDR1 reads SGHAT; CDR2 reads FQNNGV. CDR3 in amino acids: CASSLGLASYEQYF. In DNA, the CDR3 is TGTGCCAGCAGCTTGGGACTAGCCTCCTACGAGCAGTACTTC.

The rearrangement uses TRBV7-2 and TRBJ2-1, with D perhaps matching TRBD2 (7 bases). In germline, CDR1 is SGHTA, CDR2 FQGNSA. The CDR3 consists of 16 residues. V lost 2 bases to trimming and J lost 4 bases, with 15 bases between them. CDR3 DNA: TGTGCCAGCAGCTTAAGCGCGGGGGCCCTATACAATGAGCAGTTCTTC. Translated: CASSLSAGALYNEQFF. The complete variable domain, with remaining parts taken from reference TRBV7-2 and TRBJ2-1, reads GAGVSQSPSNKVTEKGKDVELRCDPISGHTALYWYRQSLGQGLEFLIYFQGNSAPDKSGLPSDRFSAERTGGSVSTLTIQRTQQEDSAVYLCASSLSAGALYNEQFFGPGTRLTVL.

The chain uses TRBV4-2 and TRBJ1-5; D is ambiguous. Germline CDR1 is LGHNA and CDR2 is YNFKEQ. This CDR3 has 12 amino acids. The V end was cut by 5 bases, the J end by 8 bases, with 10 bases between. The CDR3 sequence is CASSLGVEPQHF. The CDR3 DNA reads TGTGCCAGCAGCTTAGGCGTTGAGCCCCAGCATTTT.

V usage is TRBV6-5 and J usage is TRBJ1-6; 8 bases are a match to TRBD1. Per the germline V gene, CDR1 is MNHEY and CDR2 is SVGAGI. This CDR3 is built from 15 residues. V lost 6 bases and J lost 5; bases outside the gene matches: 6. The CDR3 coding sequence is TGTGCCAGCAGACAGACAGGGGCCAATAATTCACCCCTCCACTTT. As protein: CASRQTGANNSPLHF.

This clone has only one observation. This rearrangement joins TRBV7-2 to TRBJ2-3, with 12 bases fitting TRBD2. CDR3 length equals 18 residues. Germline V gives CDR1 SGHTA, CDR2 FQGNSA. The V segment lost 4 bases and the J segment 4 bases; nucleotides outside the gene matches: 12. For the CDR3, the DNA is TGTGCCAGCAGCTCCGGACTAGCGGGGTGGGGTAGTTCAGATACGCAGTATTTT. It codes for CASSSGLAGWGSSDTQYF. Variable domain in full (rest from reference TRBV7-2 and TRBJ2-3): GAGVSQSPSNKVTEKGKDVELRCDPISGHTALYWYRQSLGQGLEFLIYFQGNSAPDKSGLPSDRFSAERTGGSVSTLTIQRTQQEDSAVYLCASSSGLAGWGSSDTQYFGPGTRLTVL.

On this clone: Within the sample, other DNA sequences also encode this same CDR3. This chain uses TRBV18 with TRBJ2-3; unclear D gene. Germline values: CDR1 KGHSH, CDR2 LQKENI. Trimming shortened V by 2 bases and J by 6 bases, and 6 bases separated the two germline ends. CDR3 size: 12 residues. CDR3 nucleotide sequence: TGTGCCAGCTCACCAATCGCGGATACGCAGTATTTT. This translates into CASSPIADTQYF.

CDR3 region: CSGDRGRVNEQFF. DNA for the CDR3: TGCAGCGGCGACAGGGGGCGCGTCAATGAGCAGTTCTTC. The chain recombines TRBV29-1 with TRBJ2-1; 10 nucleotides match TRBD1. Germline V CDR1 and CDR2: SQVTM, ANQGSEA. CDR3 size: 13 residues. The junction had 6 bases not matched to a gene; V was cut back by 7 bases and J by 6 bases.

The chain recombines TRBV5-1 with TRBJ2-5, with 7 bases lining up with TRBD1. The CDR3 runs 14 residues. Germline V gene sequence: CDR1 SGHRS, CDR2 YFSETQ. The V and J ends lost 4 bases and 4 bases, in that order; junction bases with no gene match: 7. For the CDR3, the DNA is TGCGCCAGCAGCCCCCGGCCAGGGGGAGAGACCCAGTACTTC. This sequence encodes CASSPRPGGETQYF.

This clone was detected once. V gene TRBV5-6 combines with J gene TRBJ1-1, with D unresolved. Germline values: CDR1 SGHDT, CDR2 YYEEEE. V lost 7 bases to trimming and J lost 0 bases, with 13 bases between them. The length of the CDR3 is 14 residues. CDR3 DNA: TGTGCCAGCCGTCCCGGCCGGGTGAACACTGAAGCTTTCTTT. Encoded protein: CASRPGRVNTEAFF.